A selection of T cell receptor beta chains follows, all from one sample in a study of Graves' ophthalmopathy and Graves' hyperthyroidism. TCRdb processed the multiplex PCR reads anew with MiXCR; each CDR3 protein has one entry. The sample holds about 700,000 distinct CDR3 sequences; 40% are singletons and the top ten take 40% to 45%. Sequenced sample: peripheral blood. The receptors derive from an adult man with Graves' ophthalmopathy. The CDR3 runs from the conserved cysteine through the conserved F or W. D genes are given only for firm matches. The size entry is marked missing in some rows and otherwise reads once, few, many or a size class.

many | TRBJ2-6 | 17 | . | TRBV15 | TGTGCCACCAGCACCCGAGCAGGGGGGACTGGGGCCAACGTCCTGACTTTC | CATSTRAGGTGANVLTF
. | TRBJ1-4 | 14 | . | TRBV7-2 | TGTGCCAGCAGCCCAGTCAGGGCCGGTGAAAAACTGTTTTTT | CASSPVRAGEKLFF
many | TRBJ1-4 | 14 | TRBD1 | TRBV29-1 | TGCAGCGGTCTACAGGGGTTCGGTGCTGAAAAACTGTTTTTT | CSGLQGFGAEKLFF
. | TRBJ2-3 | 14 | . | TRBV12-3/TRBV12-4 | TGTGCCAGCATCGGAGATAGGGGCACAGATACGCAGTATTTT | CASIGDRGTDTQYF
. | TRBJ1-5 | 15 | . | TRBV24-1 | TGTGCCACCAGTAGAGAGACAGTAAGCAATCAGCCCCAGCATTTT | CATSRETVSNQPQHF
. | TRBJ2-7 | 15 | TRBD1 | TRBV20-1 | TGCAGTGCTAGAGATAGAGACAGGGGGCTCGAGGAGCAGTACTTC | CSARDRDRGLEEQYF
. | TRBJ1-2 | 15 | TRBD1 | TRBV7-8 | TGTGCCAGCAGCCCGACCGGGACAGGGGGCTATGGCTACACCTTC | CASSPTGTGGYGYTF
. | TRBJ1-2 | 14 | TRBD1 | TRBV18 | TGTGCCAGCTCACCATTACAGGGGGCGGATGGCTACACCTTC | CASSPLQGADGYTF
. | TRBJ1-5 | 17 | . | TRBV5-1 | TGCGCCAGCAGCTTGGGCGCGGGTGACGGTAGCAATCAGCCCCAGCATTTT | CASSLGAGDGSNQPQHF
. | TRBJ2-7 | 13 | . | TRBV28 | TGTGCCAGCACCTCAGGGTTCGATTCCGAGCAGTACTTC | CASTSGFDSEQYF
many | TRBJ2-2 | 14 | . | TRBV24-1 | TGTGCCACCAGTGATGTACGAGGAGCCGGGGAGCTGTTTTTT | CATSDVRGAGELFF
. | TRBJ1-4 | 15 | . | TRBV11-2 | TGTGCCAGCAGCCATCCCCAGGGAGGGGGGGAAAAACTGTTTTTT | CASSHPQGGGEKLFF
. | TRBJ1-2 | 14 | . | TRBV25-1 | TGCGCCAGCAGCTTGCGACCCCAAGGGGATGGCTACACCTTC | CASSLRPQGDGYTF
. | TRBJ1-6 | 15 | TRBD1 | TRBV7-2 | TGTGCCAGCAGCTTAGGACAGGGGGCGGGTTCACCCCTCCACTTT | CASSLGQGAGSPLHF
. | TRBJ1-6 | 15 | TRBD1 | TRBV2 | TGTGCCAGCAGTTGGGACAGGCATTGGAATTCACCCCTCCACTTT | CASSWDRHWNSPLHF
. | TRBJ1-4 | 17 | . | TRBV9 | TGTGCCAGCAGCGTAGGTGTACAACAGAGGATAAATGAAAAACTGTTTTTT | CASSVGVQQRINEKLFF
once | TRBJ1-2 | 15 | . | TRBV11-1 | TGTGCCAGCAGCTTAGGGGTTCCCGGGAACTATGGCTACACCTTC | CASSLGVPGNYGYTF
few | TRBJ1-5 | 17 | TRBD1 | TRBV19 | TGTGCCAGCAGCTACGGCAGGGGGCATATCGGGGGCCAGCCCCAGCATTTT | CASSYGRGHIGGQPQHF
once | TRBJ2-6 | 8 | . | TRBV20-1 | TGCAGTGCGCCAGAGGGGACTTTC | CSAPEGTF
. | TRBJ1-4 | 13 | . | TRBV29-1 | TGCAGCGTGGATCAGGGGTTTGGTGAAAAACTGTTTTTT | CSVDQGFGEKLFF
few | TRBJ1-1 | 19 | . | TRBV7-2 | TGTGCCAGCGGACGAAGGGCCAAAGGGGCGATTCTCGCGAACACTGAAGCTTTCTTT | CASGRRAKGAILANTEAFF